The clone carrying this T cell receptor beta chain was found a few times. Antigen specificity is unknown. TCR cDNA libraries came from RNA via a modified published protocol. TCRdb re-analysed the 5' RACE reads in MiXCR, keeping a single row per CDR3 protein. The sample yields 350,000 to 450,000 distinct CDR3 sequences, roughly 27% seen once. This specimen belongs to a study of identical twins' blood T cells. Three pairs of healthy female monozygous twins were the donors. Likely shared infections and vaccines: all three twin pairs were reared together. Germline V gene sequence: CDR1 MGHRA, CDR2 YSYEKL. This CDR3 is built from 16 residues. Trimming took off 2 bases at V and 5 bases at J, with 16 bases between the two ends. The study's findings and limits: Mainly, cloneset size products determined shared clonotypes, twins included.

The sample consisted of PBMCs. The receptor was derived from a woman aged 18-49 years in good health. The chain employs TRBV4-1 and TRBJ2-1; D not resolved. CDR3 coding DNA: TGCGCCAGCAGCCAATCCATTCAAGCGTCTAACAATGAGCAGTTCTTC. Translating it yields CASSQSIQASNNEQFF.